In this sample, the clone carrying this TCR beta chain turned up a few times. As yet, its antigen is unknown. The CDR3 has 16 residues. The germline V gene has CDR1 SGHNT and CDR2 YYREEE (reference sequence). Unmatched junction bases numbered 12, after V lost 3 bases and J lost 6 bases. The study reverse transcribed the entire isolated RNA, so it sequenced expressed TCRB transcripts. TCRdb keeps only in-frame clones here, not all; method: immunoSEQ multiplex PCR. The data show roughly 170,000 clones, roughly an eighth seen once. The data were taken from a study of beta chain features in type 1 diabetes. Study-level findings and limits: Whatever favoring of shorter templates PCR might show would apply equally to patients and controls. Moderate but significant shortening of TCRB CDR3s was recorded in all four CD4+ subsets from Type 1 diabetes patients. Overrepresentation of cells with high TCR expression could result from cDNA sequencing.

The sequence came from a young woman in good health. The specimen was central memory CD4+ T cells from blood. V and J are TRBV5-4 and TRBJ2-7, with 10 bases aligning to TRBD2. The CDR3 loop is CASSYDPAGGPVEQYF. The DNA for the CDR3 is TGTGCCAGCAGCTACGATCCAGCGGGAGGGCCGGTCGAGCAGTACTTC.